This T cell receptor (beta chain) comes out of a study of shared clonotypes between healthy human individuals. Using approximately 200 ng DNA, 25,000 to 35,000 T cell genomes, the sorted-subset replicate PCRs were run. Clones were sequenced by immunoSEQ multiplex PCR, and TCRdb holds only the in-frame ones, with some missing. The data hold 2 million or so clones, with about 95% observed a single time. General observations from the study: Investigators expected sequencing depth to affect clonotype sharing among donors.

As to this clone: Its antigen is currently unknown.

V lost 5 bases and J lost 4; bases outside the gene matches: 6. CDR1 SGHTA and CDR2 FQGNSA come from the germline V gene. The CDR3 is made up of 15 amino acids. The V call is TRBV7-2, the J call TRBJ2-5; 11 bases map to TRBD2. The clonotype comes from a young man in good health. The specimen sequenced was naive CD4+ T cells sorted from blood. Subset meaning: CD45RA+ positively selected. The CDR3 bases are TGTGCCAGCAGCGCAAGAACTAGCGGGGGAGAGACCCAGTACTTC. Protein product: CASSARTSGGETQYF.